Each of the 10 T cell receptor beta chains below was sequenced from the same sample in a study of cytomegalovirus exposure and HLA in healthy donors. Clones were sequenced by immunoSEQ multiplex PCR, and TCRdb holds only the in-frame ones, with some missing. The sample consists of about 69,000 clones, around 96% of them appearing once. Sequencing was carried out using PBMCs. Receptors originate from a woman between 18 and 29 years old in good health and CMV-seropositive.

The DNA for the CDR3 is TGTGCCAGTAGTATGGGCAGGGCCAATCAGCCCCAGCATTTT. The encoded protein is CASSMGRANQPQHF. The chain uses TRBV19 and TRBJ1-5; TRBD1 is a possible D gene (5 bases). From germline, CDR1 is LNHDA and CDR2 SQIVND (reference sequence). Trimming removed 3 bases at V and 3 bases at J, with 9 bases between. This CDR3 region has 14 residues.

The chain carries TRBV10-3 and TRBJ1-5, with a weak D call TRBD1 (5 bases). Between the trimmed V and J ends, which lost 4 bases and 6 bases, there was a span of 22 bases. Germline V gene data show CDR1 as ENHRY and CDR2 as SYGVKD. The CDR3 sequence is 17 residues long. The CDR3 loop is CAISAGGGFRGIQPQHF. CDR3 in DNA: TGTGCCATCAGTGCGGGGGGAGGATTTAGGGGTATTCAGCCCCAGCATTTT.

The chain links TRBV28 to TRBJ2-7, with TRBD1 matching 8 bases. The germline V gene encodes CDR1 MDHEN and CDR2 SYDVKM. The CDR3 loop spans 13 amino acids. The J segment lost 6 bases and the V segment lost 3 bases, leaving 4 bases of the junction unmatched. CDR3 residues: CASSFRGPGEQYF. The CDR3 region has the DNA TGTGCCAGCAGTTTCAGGGGGCCGGGCGAGCAGTACTTC.

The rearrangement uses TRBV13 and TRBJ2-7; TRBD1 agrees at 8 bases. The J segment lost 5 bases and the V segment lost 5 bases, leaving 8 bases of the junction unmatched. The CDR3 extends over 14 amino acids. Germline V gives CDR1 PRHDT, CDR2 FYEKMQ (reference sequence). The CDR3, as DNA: TGTGCCAGCAGCAATCGACAGGGGTTCGACGAGCAGTACTTC. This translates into CASSNRQGFDEQYF.

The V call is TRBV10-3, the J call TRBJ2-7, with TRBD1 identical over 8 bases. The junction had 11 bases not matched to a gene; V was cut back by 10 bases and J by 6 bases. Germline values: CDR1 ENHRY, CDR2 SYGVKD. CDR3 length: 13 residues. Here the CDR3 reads CATEMDRAVEQYF. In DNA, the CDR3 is TGTGCCACCGAAATGGACAGGGCGGTCGAGCAGTACTTC.

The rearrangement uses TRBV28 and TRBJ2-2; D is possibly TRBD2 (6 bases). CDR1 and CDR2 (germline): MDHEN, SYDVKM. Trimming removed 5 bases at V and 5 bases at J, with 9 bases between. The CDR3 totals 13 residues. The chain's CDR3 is CASSDRGTGELFF. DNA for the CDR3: TGTGCCAGCAGTGACCGGGGGACCGGGGAGCTGTTTTTT.

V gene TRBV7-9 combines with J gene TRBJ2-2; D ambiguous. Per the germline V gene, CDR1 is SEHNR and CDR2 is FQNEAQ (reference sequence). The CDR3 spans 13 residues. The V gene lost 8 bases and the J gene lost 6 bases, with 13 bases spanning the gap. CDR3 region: CASVYSRAGELFF. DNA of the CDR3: TGTGCCAGCGTATACAGCCGAGCCGGGGAGCTGTTTTTT.

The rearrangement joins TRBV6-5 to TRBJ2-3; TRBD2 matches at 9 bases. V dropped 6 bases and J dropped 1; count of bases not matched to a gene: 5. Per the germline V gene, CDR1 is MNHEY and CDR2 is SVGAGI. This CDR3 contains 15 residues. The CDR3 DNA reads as TGTGCCAGCAGCACTACTAGCGGGCGCACAGATACGCAGTATTTT. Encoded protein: CASSTTSGRTDTQYF.

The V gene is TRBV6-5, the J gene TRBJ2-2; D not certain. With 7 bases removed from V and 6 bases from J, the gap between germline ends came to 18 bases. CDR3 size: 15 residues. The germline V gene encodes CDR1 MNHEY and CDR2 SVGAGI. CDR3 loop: CASTSRLGRSGELFF. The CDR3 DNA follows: TGTGCCAGCACCTCGAGGCTAGGAAGGTCCGGGGAGCTGTTTTTT.

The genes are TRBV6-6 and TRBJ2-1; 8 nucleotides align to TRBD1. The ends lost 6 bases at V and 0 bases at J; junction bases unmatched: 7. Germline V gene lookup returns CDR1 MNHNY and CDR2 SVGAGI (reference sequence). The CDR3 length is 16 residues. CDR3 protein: CASSLMGQDSYNEQFF. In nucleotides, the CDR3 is TGTGCCAGCAGCCTAATGGGACAGGACTCCTACAATGAGCAGTTCTTC.